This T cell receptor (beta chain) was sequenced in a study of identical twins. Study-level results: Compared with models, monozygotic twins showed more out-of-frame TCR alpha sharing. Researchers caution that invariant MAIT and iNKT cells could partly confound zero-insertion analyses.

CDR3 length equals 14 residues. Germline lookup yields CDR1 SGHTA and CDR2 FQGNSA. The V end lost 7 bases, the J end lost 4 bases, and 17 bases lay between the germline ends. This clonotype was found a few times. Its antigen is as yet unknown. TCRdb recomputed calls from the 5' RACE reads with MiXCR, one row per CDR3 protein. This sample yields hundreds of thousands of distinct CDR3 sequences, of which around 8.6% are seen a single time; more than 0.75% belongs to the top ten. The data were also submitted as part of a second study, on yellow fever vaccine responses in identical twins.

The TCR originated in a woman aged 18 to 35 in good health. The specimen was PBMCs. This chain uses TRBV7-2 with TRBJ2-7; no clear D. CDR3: CASNLGGTSYEQYF. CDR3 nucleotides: TGTGCCAGCAACCTGGGCGGAACCTCGTACGAGCAGTACTTC.